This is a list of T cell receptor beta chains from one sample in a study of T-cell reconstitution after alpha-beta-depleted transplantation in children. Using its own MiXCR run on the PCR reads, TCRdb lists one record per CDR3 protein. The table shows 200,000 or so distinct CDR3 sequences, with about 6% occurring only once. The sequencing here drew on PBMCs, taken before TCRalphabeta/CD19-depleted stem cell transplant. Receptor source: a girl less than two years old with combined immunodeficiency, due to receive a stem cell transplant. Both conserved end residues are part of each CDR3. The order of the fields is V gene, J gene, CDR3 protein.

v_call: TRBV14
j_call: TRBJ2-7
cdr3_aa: CASSWRPSGEQYF

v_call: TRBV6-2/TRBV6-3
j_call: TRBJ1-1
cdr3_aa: CASSYGRLGTEAFF

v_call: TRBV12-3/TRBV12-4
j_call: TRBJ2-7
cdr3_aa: CASSQRAGWTSSSYEQYF

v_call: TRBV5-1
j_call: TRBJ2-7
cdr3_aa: CASSPVVLLVGVSTLREQYF

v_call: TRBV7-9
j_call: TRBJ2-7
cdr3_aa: CASSLDGGSHEQYF

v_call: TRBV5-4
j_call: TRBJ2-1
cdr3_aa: CASSLPRLAGANEQFF

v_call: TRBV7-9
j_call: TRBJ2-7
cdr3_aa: CASSPRTEQYF

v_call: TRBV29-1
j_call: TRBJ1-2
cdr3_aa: CSVVDRGHGYTF

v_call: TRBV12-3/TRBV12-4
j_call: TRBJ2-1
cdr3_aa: CASRPTTPAIKEQFF

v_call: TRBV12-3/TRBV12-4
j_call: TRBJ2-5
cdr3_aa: CASSPYKMDGQETQYF

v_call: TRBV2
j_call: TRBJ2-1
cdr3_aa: CASSEVAFGLFNEQFF

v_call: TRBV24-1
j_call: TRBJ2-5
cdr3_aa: CATSGGPGKETQYF

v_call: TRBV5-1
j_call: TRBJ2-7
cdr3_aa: CASSLERQGSYEQYF

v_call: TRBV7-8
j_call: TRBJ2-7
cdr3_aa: CASSFPPGRAYEQYF

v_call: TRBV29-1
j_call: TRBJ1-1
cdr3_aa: CSALDRSVEAFF

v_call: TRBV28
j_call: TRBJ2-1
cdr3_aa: CASRGGLAGYNEQFF

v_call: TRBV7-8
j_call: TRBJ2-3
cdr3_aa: CASSLTEGADTQYF

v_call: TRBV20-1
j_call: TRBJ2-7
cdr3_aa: CSAQRGSYEQYF

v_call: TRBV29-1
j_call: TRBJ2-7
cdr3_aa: CSVRTDSYEQYF

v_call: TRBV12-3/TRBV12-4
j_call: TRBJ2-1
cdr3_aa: CASTGGDEQFF

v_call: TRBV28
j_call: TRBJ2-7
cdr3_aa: CASSLDREVYEQYF

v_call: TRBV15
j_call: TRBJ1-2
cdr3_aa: CATSRERQGLDGYTF

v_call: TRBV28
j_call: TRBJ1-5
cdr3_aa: CASSPSQTRVYNQPQHF

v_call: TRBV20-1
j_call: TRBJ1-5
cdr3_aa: CSARDPAGVGLQPQHF

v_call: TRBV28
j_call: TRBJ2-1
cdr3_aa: CASSLLVDKLFF

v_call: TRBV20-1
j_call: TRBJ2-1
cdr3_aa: CSAQSGTSGNNEQFF

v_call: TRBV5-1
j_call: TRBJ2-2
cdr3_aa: CASSLGAFLNTGELFF

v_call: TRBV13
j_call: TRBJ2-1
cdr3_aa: CASKNRSGQRYNEQFF

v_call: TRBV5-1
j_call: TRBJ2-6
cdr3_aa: CASKFRDREMSGANVLTF

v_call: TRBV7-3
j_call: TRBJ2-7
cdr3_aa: CASSLNGLAGVTVEQYF

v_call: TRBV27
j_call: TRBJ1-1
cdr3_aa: CASSLTEVFGTEAFF

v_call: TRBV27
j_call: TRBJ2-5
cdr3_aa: CASSSLAPVGLAETQYF

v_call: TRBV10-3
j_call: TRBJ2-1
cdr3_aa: CATETTTSGRRQEQFF

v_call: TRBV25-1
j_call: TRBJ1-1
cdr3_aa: CASSDAPGTFLSMNTEAFF

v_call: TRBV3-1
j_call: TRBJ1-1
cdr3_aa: CASSQETGLDTEAFF

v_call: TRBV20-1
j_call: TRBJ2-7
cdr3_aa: CSARDGTSGSDEQYF

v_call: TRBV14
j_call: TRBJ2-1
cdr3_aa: CASSQVIAGGIYNEQFF

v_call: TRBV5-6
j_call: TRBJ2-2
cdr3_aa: CASSFWATSSDGELFF

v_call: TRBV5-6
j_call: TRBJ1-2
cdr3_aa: CASSFQGTDPGYTF

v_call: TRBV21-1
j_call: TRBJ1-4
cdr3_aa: CASSIRTGGQEKLFF

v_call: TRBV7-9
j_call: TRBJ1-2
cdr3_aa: CASSVGTGDGYTF

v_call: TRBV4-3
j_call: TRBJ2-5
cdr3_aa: CASSQGPGLAVGETQYF

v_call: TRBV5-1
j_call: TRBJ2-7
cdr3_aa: CASSLGQGATYEQYF

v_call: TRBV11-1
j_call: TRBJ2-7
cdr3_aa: CASSFPGLAGGGVYEQYF

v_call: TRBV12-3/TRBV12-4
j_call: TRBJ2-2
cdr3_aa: CASSSTGRGELFF

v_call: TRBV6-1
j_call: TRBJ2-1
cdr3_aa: CASSMSPRHNEQFF

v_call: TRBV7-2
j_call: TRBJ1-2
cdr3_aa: CASSSQLPYGYTF

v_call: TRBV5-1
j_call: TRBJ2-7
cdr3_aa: CASSPGPYRATEYEQYF

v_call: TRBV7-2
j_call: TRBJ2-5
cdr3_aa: CASSSAGTTRETQYF

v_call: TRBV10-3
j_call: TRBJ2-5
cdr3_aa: CAISDGVAGKETQYF

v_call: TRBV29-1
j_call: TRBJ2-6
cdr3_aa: CSVRIPGANVLTF

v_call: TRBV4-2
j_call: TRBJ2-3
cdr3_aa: CASSHTLAPTDTQYF

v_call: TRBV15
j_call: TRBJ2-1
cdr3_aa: CATSSESGYNEQFF

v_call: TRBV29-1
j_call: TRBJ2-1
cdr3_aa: CSVGTSGEYNEQFF